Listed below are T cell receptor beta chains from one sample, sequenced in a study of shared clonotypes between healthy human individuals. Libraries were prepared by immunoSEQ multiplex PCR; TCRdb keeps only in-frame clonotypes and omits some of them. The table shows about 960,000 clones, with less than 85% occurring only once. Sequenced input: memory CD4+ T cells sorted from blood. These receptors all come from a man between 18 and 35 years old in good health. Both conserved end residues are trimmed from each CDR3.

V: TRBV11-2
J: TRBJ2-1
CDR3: ASSRTSGGNNEQF

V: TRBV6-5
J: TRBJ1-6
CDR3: ASTIQGSGNSPLH

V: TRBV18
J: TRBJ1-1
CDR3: ASSPLGTGTEMSEAF

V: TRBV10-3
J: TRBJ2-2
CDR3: AIGRGTSRDGELF

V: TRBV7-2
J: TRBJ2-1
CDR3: ASSQVGRGIGNEQF

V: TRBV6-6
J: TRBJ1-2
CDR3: ASSSTTSNYGYT

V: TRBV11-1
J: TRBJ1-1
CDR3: ASSLMRGAGNTEAF

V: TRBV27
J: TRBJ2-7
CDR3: ASSPGLGYEQY

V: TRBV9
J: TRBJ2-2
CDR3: ASSNVNTGELF

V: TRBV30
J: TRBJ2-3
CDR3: AWSLAGGPGSTDTQY

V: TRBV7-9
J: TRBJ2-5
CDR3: ASSIRLIYQETQY

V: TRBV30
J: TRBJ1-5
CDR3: AWSVGGKPQH

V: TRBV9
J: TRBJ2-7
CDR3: ASSASSGTADFYEQY

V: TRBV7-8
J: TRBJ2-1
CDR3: ASSLTTAQLLGDEQF

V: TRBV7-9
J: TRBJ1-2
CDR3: ASSPPGATNYGYT

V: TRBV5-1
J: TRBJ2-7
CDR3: ASSGTSGTYEQY

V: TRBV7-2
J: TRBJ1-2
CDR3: ASSPGQGGYGYT

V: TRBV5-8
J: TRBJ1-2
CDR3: ASSAIGTQTNYGYT

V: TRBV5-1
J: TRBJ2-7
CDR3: ASSTTGTNFYEQY

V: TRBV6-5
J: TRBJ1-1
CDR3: ASILYTEAF

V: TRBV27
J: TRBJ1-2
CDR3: ASSFRREANYGYT

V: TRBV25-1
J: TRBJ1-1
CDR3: ASTTGSDTEAF

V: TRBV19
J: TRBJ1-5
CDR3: ASRASNQPQH

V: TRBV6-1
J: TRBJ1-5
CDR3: ASSTSGTANQPQH

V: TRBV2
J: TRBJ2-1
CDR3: ASSDVGNEQF

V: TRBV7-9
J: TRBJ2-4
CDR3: ASSLAFRDRGSIQY

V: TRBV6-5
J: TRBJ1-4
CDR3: ASSRAVNEKLF

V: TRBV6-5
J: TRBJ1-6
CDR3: ASRTGVGSPLH

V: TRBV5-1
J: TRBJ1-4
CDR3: ASSLEINEKLF

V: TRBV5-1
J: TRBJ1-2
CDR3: ASSPGQGAQGIYGYT

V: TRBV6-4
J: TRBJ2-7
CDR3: ARRPRGRYEQY

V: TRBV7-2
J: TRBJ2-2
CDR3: ASSFPLSGRNTGELF

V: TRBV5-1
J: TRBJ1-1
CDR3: ASSLTRDTEAF

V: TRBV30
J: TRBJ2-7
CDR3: AWSVNTEQY

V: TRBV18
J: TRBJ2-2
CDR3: ASSGQTNTGELF

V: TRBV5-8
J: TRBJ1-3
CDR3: ASSLEGRSSGNTIY

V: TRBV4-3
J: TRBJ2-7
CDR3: ASSQAQGPYEQY

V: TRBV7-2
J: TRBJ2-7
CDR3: ASSPWGGSSYEQY

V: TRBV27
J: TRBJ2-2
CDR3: ATSFGNTGELF

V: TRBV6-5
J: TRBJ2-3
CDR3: ASSLTSGGTDTQY

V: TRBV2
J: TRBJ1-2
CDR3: ASSERPGTGYGYT

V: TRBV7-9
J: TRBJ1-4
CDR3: ASSLGSGGKLF

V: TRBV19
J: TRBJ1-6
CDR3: ASSTEGRDSSPLH

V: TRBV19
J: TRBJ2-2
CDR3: ASSHGTSRTTGELF

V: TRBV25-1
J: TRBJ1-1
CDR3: ASSERAGTGDTEAF